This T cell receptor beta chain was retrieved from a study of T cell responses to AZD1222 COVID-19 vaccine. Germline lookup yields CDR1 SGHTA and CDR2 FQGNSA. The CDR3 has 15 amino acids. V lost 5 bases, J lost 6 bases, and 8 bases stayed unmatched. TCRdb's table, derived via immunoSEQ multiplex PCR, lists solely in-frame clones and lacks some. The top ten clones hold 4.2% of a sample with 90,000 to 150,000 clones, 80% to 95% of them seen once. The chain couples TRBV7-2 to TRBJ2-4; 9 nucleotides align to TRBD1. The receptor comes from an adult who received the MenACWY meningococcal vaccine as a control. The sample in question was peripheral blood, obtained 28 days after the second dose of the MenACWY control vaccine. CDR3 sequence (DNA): TGTGCCAGCAGCCAAAACAGGGGGCAGTCAAACATTCAGTACTTC. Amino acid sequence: CASSQNRGQSNIQYF.